This T cell receptor (beta chain) was profiled in a study of blood T cells in healthy people across ages. Then a second PCR, running about 7 to 11 cycles, was carried out with a sample-barcoded 5' primer and a J-beta primer mix. Each cDNA molecule was tagged by a template-switch adaptor that had 12 random nucleotides. TCRdb ran MiXCR on the 5' RACE reads and lists one entry per CDR3 protein. Of about 780,000 distinct CDR3 sequences listed, about 46% are singletons. The material sequenced was blood. The clonotype comes from an elderly man in good health.

This chain's CDR3 is CAAQRAGDSYEQYF. CDR3 coding DNA: TGTGCCGCTCAGAGGGCAGGTGACTCCTACGAGCAGTACTTC. V usage is TRBV28 and J usage is TRBJ2-7; D might be TRBD2 (5 bases). Trimming left V 11 bases short and J 0 bases short, with 17 bases between. The CDR3 is 14 amino acids. Germline lookup yields CDR1 MDHEN and CDR2 SYDVKM. Looking up the rest from reference TRBV28 and TRBJ2-7 gives the full variable domain: DVKVTQSSRYLVKRTGEKVFLECVQDMDHENMFWYRQDPGLGLRLIYFSYDVKMKEKGDIPEGYSVSREKKERFSLILESASTNQTSMYLCAAQRAGDSYEQYFGPGTRLTVT.